This TCR beta chain was recovered during a study of blood T cells in healthy people across ages. Study results and caveats: Roughly linear age-related decline in beta diversity appeared, significant by age 40.

Combining a sample-barcoded 5' primer with a J-beta primer mix, a second PCR ran for 7 to 11 cycles. Every sample returned 2.5 million or more CDR3-containing paired-end reads. A single record per CDR3 protein comes from TCRdb applying MiXCR to the 5' RACE reads. The sample consists of about 760,000 distinct CDR3 sequences, about 61% of them appearing once. CDR1 and CDR2 from the germline V gene are MDHEN and SYDVKM. V was pared by 8 bases and J by 0 bases, with 12 bases between. CDR3 length: 14 amino acids. Turning to this clonotype: Its antigen is unknown.

This receptor was taken from a man aged 40-49 years in good health. The chain combines TRBV28 with TRBJ2-3; D is possibly TRBD2 (6 bases). The source material was blood. The CDR3 DNA reads TGTGCCAGCGCGATAGGGACTAGCACAGATACGCAGTATTTT. It specifies CASAIGTSTDTQYF.